These T cell receptor beta chains were read from a single sample in a study of glioma-infiltrating T cells after dendritic cell vaccination. Using immunoSEQ multiplex PCR, the repertoire was profiled, and TCRdb retains in-frame clones only, with some absent. In the table there are around 72,000 clones, 80% to 85% of which are singletons. The sequences come from blood, collected before dendritic cell vaccination. These receptors originate from a human donor with glioblastoma. Each CDR3 is given without its conserved first and last residue.

V gene	CDR3 length	CDR3 protein
TRBV27	13	ASSPDRELGYGYT
TRBV4-2	14	ASSQEGRGGSNEQF
TRBV27	12	ASSLRTGDQPQH
TRBV4-3	11	ASSQDTGGKQF
TRBV4-2	14	ASSQPVGGSGNTIY
TRBV29-1	13	SAGERQLKNYGYT
TRBV7-3	13	ASSLSEGAGYGYT
TRBV19	13	AIAETGFVNFEQY
TRBV9	11	ASSVLGSGEQF
TRBV4-2	14	ASSQTRAASYNEQF
TRBV7-8	10	ASSATTPEAF
TRBV25-1	11	ASHTGGSSPLH
TRBV23-1	15	ASSQSPSAGVDGTQY
TRBV6-5	12	ASSYDSFNEKLF
TRBV4-2	15	ASSQTTSGVAGETQY
TRBV2	12	ASRLGQGSDGYT
TRBV7-9	11	ASSFQGNYGYT
TRBV19	12	ASRNDRGHSPLH
TRBV5-1	11	ASSQTGDHGYT